This T cell receptor (beta chain) was sequenced during a study of breast tumors, draining lymph nodes, adjacent tissues. Points from the study as a whole: Tumor TCR diversity was below lymph nodes but above nontumor tissue. Luminal-like breast cancer showed significantly higher tumor–nontumor repertoire similarity than basal-like.

This clonotype was counted only a few times. Antigen: not known. Axillary draining lymph nodes of breast cancer patients supplied the node samples. The CDR3 sequence is 15 residues long. Germline loops: CDR1 MNHNY, CDR2 SVGAGI (reference sequence). Each CDR3 protein gets one entry after TCRdb re-called the multiplex PCR reads with MiXCR. The sample consists of around 250,000 distinct CDR3 sequences, less than 40% of them appearing once. The rearrangement uses TRBV6-6 and TRBJ2-1; D gene uncertain. The J call is uncertain, as TRBJ2-7 better fits the DNA end. The sequence was collected from a female donor with breast cancer. Some clones in this sample may be carry-over from other donors' samples. The material sequenced was axillary lymph node tissue. The CDR3 bases are TGTGCCAGCAGTTTCGGGCCAGCGAGCTCCTACGAGCAGTACTTC. This translates into CASSFGPASSYEQYF.